The clone carrying this T cell receptor beta chain was seen a single time. Its specificity is unknown. This specimen comes from a study of Graves' ophthalmopathy and Graves' hyperthyroidism. At the level of the study: Peripheral blood was gathered at first diagnosis, ahead of any treatment whatsoever. Findings and caveats of the study: Most expanded clonotypes from thyroid (those above 0.001 frequency) were also found in blood. Both a roughly 64% sensitivity and an approximately 79% specificity characterized the model's predictions of ophthalmopathy progression.

All donors with ophthalmopathy were recorded as having moderate-to-severe activity, CAS ≥3, NOSPECS ≥4 and a duration under 3 months. Amplification from RNA transcripts yielded the TCR beta CDR3 regions. Following a first-round RT-PCR that used HTBI primers, a second-round multiplex PCR was carried out. TCRdb called the multiplex PCR reads again in MiXCR, with one record for every CDR3 protein. This sample has about half a million distinct CDR3 sequences, with approximately 15% found just once. With V trimmed by 5 bases and J by 5 bases, 9 bases remained unmatched. Germline V CDR1 and CDR2: MNHEY, SVGEGT. This CDR3 comprises 15 residues.

The V call is TRBV6-2 or TRBV6-3, the J call TRBJ2-5, with TRBD2 matching over 9 bases. Sequencing was performed on blood. This receptor was identified in a woman in her twenties or thirties with Graves' ophthalmopathy. For the CDR3, the DNA is TGTGCCAGCAGTAGTCTGGGACTAGCAGGGGAGACCCAGTACTTC. Protein: CASSSLGLAGETQYF.